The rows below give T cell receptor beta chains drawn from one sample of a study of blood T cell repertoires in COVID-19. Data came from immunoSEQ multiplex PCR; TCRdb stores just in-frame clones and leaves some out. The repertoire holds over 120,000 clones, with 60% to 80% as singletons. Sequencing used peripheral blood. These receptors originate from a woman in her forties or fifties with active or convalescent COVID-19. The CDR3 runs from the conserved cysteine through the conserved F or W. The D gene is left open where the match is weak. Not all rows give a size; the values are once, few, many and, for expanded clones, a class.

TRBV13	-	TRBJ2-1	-	CASSFSIYNEQFF	TGTGCCAGCAGCTTCTCTATATACAATGAGCAGTTCTTC
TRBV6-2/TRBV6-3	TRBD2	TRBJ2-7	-	CASSYGRAGFKSYEQYF	TGTGCCAGCAGTTACGGGCGAGCGGGATTTAAGTCCTACGAGCAGTACTTC
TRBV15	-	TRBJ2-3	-	CATSRDEVEGDTQYF	TGTGCCACCAGCAGAGACGAGGTTGAGGGAGATACGCAGTATTTT
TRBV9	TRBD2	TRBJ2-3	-	CASSELLAGGTDTQYF	TGTGCCAGCAGCGAATTACTAGCGGGGGGCACAGATACGCAGTATTTT
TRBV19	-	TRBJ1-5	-	CASSIGDPDQPQHF	TGTGCCAGTAGTATAGGCGATCCCGATCAGCCCCAGCATTTT
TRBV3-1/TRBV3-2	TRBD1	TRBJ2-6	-	CASSQQRQGIMGSGANVLTF	TGTGCCAGCAGCCAACAAAGACAGGGGATTATGGGCTCTGGGGCCAACGTCCTGACTTTC
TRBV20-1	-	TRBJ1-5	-	CSASQTKSQHF	TGCAGTGCTAGTCAGACAAAAAGCCAGCATTTT
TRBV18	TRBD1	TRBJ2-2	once	CASSPGQGFAGELFF	TGTGCCAGCTCACCGGGACAGGGATTCGCCGGGGAGCTGTTTTTT
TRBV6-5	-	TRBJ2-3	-	CASSYSAGTHTQYF	TGTGCCAGCAGTTACTCGGCGGGGACCCATACGCAGTATTTT
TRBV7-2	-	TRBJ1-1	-	CASSLGMNRAPEAFF	TGTGCCAGCAGCTTAGGAATGAACAGGGCCCCTGAAGCTTTCTTT
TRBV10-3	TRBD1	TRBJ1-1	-	CAISRQGNTEAFF	TGTGCCATCAGTAGACAGGGGAACACTGAAGCTTTCTTT
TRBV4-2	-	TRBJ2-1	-	CASSQASGNNEQFF	TGTGCCAGCAGCCAAGCGTCAGGGAACAATGAGCAGTTCTTC
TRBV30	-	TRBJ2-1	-	CAWSPYYNEQFF	TGTGCCTGGAGTCCCTACTACAATGAGCAGTTCTTC
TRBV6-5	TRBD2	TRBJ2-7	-	CASSLSGTSPGYEQYF	TGTGCCAGCAGTTTGTCCGGGACTAGTCCAGGCTACGAGCAGTACTTC
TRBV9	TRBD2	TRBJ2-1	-	CASSAPSGGANSYNEQFF	TGTGCCAGCAGCGCCCCTAGCGGGGGGGCCAACTCCTACAATGAGCAGTTCTTC
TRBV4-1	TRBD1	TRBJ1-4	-	CASSQESAGTGGTVTNEKLFF	TGCGCCAGCAGCCAAGAATCCGCCGGGACAGGGGGCACGGTAACTAATGAAAAACTGTTTTTT
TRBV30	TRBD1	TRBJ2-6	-	CASDRGLLAGANVLTF	TGTGCCAGTGACAGGGGGCTACTTGCTGGGGCCAACGTCCTGACTTTC
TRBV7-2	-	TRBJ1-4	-	CASSPTGRGEEKLFF	TGTGCCAGCAGCCCAACGGGGAGGGGTGAGGAAAAACTGTTTTTT
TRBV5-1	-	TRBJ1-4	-	CASSLGRRTNEKLFF	TGCGCCAGCAGCTTGGGGCGGAGGACTAATGAAAAACTGTTTTTT
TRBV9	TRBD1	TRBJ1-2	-	CASSPGTGGYGYTF	TGTGCCAGCAGCCCAGGGACAGGGGGGTATGGCTACACCTTC
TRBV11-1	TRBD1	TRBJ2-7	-	CASSSTGDSYEQYF	TGTGCCAGCAGCTCCACAGGGGACTCCTACGAGCAGTACTTC
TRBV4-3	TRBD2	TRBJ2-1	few	CASSPIPGLAGKHNEQFF	TGCGCCAGCAGCCCCATTCCCGGACTAGCGGGGAAGCACAATGAGCAGTTCTTC
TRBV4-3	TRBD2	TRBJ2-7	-	CASSQGGLAGVYEQYF	TGCGCCAGCAGCCAAGGGGGACTAGCGGGAGTCTACGAGCAGTACTTC
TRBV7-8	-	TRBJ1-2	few	CASSSSRTVKGYTF	TGTGCCAGCAGCTCGAGCAGGACAGTCAAGGGCTACACCTTC
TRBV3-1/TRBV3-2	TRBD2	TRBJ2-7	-	CASSPPGLAGVYEQYF	TGTGCCAGCAGCCCCCCGGGACTAGCGGGGGTCTACGAGCAGTACTTC
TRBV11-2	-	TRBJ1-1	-	CASSVGTPLYEAFF	TGTGCCAGCAGCGTCGGGACACCACTATATGAAGCTTTCTTT
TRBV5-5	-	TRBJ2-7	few	CASSLAINSYEQYF	TGTGCCAGCAGCCTAGCCATAAACTCCTACGAGCAGTACTTC
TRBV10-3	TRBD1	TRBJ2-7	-	CAISKTGTGGDEQYF	TGTGCCATCAGTAAAACCGGGACAGGGGGCGACGAGCAGTACTTC
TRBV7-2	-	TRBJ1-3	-	CASSPRTAGNTIYF	TGTGCCAGCAGCCCCCGGACAGCTGGAAACACCATATATTTT
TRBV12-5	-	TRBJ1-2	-	CASGLAGTVYGYTF	TGTGCTAGTGGTTTGGCCGGGACTGTATACGGCTACACCTTC
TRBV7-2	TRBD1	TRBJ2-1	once	CASSLAPGQAYNEQFF	TGTGCCAGCAGCTTAGCTCCGGGACAGGCCTACAATGAGCAGTTCTTC
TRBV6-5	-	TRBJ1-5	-	CATEKSRGSNQPQHF	TGTGCCACCGAAAAATCCAGGGGTAGCAATCAGCCCCAGCATTTT
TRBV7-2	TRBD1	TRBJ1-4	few	CASSTARDRGPFDF	TGTGCCAGCAGCACTGCGAGGGACAGGGGCCCCTTTGATTTT
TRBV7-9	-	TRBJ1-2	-	CASSLGDVNYGYTF	TGTGCCAGCAGCTTGGGCGACGTTAACTATGGCTACACCTTC
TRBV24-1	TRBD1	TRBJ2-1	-	CATSDLRGQSEQFF	TGTGCCACCAGTGATTTAAGGGGGCAAAGTGAGCAGTTCTTC
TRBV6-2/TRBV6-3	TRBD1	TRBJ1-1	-	CASSYGGTGGAEAFF	TGTGCCAGCAGTTACGGTGGGACAGGGGGGGCTGAAGCTTTCTTT
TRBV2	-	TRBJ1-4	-	CASRVTGEKLFF	TGTGCCAGCAGGGTGACCGGGGAAAAACTGTTTTTT
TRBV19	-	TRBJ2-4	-	CASSQGKNIQYF	TGTGCCAGTAGCCAGGGCAAAAACATTCAGTACTTC
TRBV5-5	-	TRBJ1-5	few	CASSLSGYSNQPQHF	TGTGCCAGCAGCTTGTCGGGGTATAGCAATCAGCCCCAGCATTTT
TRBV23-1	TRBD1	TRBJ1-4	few	CASSRDRPPPGNEKLFF	TGCGCCAGCTCCCGGGACAGACCTCCGCCTGGTAATGAAAAACTGTTTTTT
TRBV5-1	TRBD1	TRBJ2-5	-	CASSPRTGGGVETQYF	TGCGCCAGCAGCCCGAGGACAGGGGGAGGTGTGGAGACCCAGTACTTC
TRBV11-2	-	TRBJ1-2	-	CASSLDIRGDNYGYTF	TGTGCCAGCAGCTTAGATATCAGGGGTGACAACTATGGCTACACCTTC
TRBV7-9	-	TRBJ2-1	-	CASSPSRGNNEQFF	TGTGCCAGCAGCCCCAGCCGGGGAAACAATGAGCAGTTCTTC
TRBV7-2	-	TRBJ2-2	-	CASSPDTTGELFF	TGTGCCAGCAGCCCCGACACCACCGGGGAGCTGTTTTTT
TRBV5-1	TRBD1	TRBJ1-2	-	CASSAQGDSSYGYTF	TGCGCCAGCAGCGCACAGGGGGACTCCTCCTATGGCTACACCTTC
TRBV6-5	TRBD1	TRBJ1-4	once	CASKVDRGPNEKLFF	TGTGCCAGCAAGGTCGACAGGGGCCCGAATGAAAAACTGTTTTTT
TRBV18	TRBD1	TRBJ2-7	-	CASSPVKTGVSYEQYF	TGTGCCAGCTCACCAGTGAAGACAGGGGTCTCCTACGAGCAGTACTTC
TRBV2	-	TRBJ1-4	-	CASSEQGEMFF	TGTGCCAGCAGTGAACAGGGCGAAATGTTTTTT
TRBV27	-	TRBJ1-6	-	CASRRTASPLHF	TGTGCCAGCAGACGGACTGCTTCACCCCTCCACTTT
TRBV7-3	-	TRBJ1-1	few	CASSLTQGVEAFF	TGTGCCAGCAGCTTAACGCAAGGGGTTGAAGCTTTCTTT
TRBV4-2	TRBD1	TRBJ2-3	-	CASSHATGQGATDTQYF	TGTGCCAGCAGCCATGCGACGGGACAGGGGGCAACAGATACGCAGTATTTT
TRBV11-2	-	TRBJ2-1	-	CASSLAPGPARGEQFF	TGTGCCAGCAGCTTAGCCCCCGGGCCCGCACGGGGTGAGCAGTTCTTC